One sample yielded the 27 T cell receptor beta chains listed below, sequenced in a study of T-cell memory formation after mild COVID-19. TCRdb reanalysed the 5' RACE reads using MiXCR and keeps one entry per CDR3 protein. The sample lists 560,000 or so distinct CDR3 sequences, approximately 15% occurring once. Material: PBMCs or a T cell subset sorted from them (not recorded which). The source of these receptors is an adult woman who had mild COVID-19 (a few samples of this study predate the infection). Cell type and time point are not known.

This rearrangement joins TRBV5-4 to TRBJ2-3, with TRBD2 matching 10 bases. CDR1 is SGHNT, CDR2 YYREEE, per germline (reference sequence). V was clipped by 1 base and J by 0 bases; unmatched bases: 14. The CDR3 runs 20 residues. The CDR3 region has the DNA TGTGCCAGCAGCTTGAGGTCTACTAGCGGGAATTCCCCCAGCACAGATACGCAGTATTTT. Encoded protein: CASSLRSTSGNSPSTDTQYF.

This clonotype was seen a few times. The CDR3: CASSEWGLAGGPKETQYF. Here the CDR3 DNA reads TGTGCCAGCAGTGAATGGGGACTAGCGGGAGGGCCAAAAGAGACCCAGTACTTC. The chain links TRBV6-1 to TRBJ2-5, with 16 bases lining up with TRBD2. This CDR3 contains 18 residues. CDR1 MNHNS and CDR2 SASEGT come from the germline V gene. Germline trimming cut 2 bases from V and 3 bases from J; bases unmatched to any gene: 6.

This clonotype was recorded a few times. Here the CDR3 DNA reads TGTGCCAGCTACCGGACAGGGGACACCGGGGAGCTGTTTTTT. Residues: CASYRTGDTGELFF. This sequence joins TRBV12-3 or TRBV12-4 and TRBJ2-2, with 9 bases lining up with TRBD1. The CDR3 consists of 14 residues. Trimming removed 8 bases from V and 3 bases from J; junction bases left unmatched: 4.

This sequence joins TRBV6-2 or TRBV6-3 and TRBJ2-7, with 8 bases matching TRBD2. This CDR3 comprises 16 residues. With V trimmed by 2 bases and J by 1 base, 7 bases remained unmatched. Germline assignment: CDR1 MNHEY and CDR2 SVGEGT. The CDR3 spells CASSYRPSGLSYEQYF. The CDR3 DNA reads TGTGCCAGCAGTTACCGTCCTAGCGGGCTTTCCTACGAGCAGTACTTC.

This clonotype was counted between two and nine times. The chain couples TRBV7-9 to TRBJ2-5, with D tentatively TRBD1 or TRBD2 (5 bases each). In germline, CDR1 is SEHNR, CDR2 FQNEAQ (reference sequence). The CDR3 sequence is 14 residues long. V gave up 1 base and J gave up 4 bases, with 10 bases separating them. The CDR3, as DNA: TGTGCCAGCAGCTTAGGTATAGGGACAGAGACCCAGTACTTC. Translation gives CASSLGIGTETQYF.

The chain is built from TRBV2 and TRBJ1-5, with a weak D call TRBD1 (6 bases). V dropped 5 bases and J dropped 6 bases, with 14 bases sitting between them. CDR1 is SNHLY and CDR2 is FYNNEI in the germline V gene. CDR3 size: 14 residues. The CDR3 nucleotides are TGTGCCAGCAGTTCAACAGGGAAAATTCAGCCCCAGCATTTT. Translation: CASSSTGKIQPQHF.

This clonotype was detected a few times. The rearrangement joins TRBV7-9 to TRBJ2-7, with D perhaps TRBD1 (5 bases). V was shortened by 3 bases and J by 0 bases, with 9 bases between the two germline ends. This CDR3 contains 14 residues. Germline assignment: CDR1 SEHNR and CDR2 FQNEAQ (reference sequence). CDR3 DNA sequence: TGTGCCAGCAGCTTTTCCCAGGGCTCCTACGAGCAGTACTTC. Translated: CASSFSQGSYEQYF.

Concerning this clonotype: An end of the junction differs from the germline gene, which may be a read error. The genes are TRBV7-2 and TRBJ2-1; a weak D match, TRBD1 (5 bases). The CDR3 length is 11 residues. Germline values: CDR1 SGHTA, CDR2 FQGNSA. The CDR3 DNA sequence: TGTGCCAGCGGGGCCTATAATGAGCAGTTCTTC. It codes for CASGAYNEQFF. Complete variable domain (other parts from reference TRBV7-2 and TRBJ2-1): GAGVSQSPSNKVTEKGKDVELRCDPISGHTALYWYRQSLGQGLEFLIYFQGNSAPDKSGLPSDRFSAERTGGSVSTLTIQRTQQEDSAVYLCASGAYNEQFFGPGTRLTVL.

This clonotype was detected only a few times. The rearrangement joins TRBV15 to TRBJ1-2; D is undetermined. This CDR3 comprises 15 residues. Germline lookup yields CDR1 LNHNV and CDR2 YYDKDF (reference sequence). The germline V and J ends were trimmed by 2 bases and 4 bases, with 14 bases remaining between them. The CDR3 coding sequence is TGTGCCACCAGCAGACCACCCCCCGGACGCTATGGCTACACCTTC. Protein product: CATSRPPPGRYGYTF.

The V and J genes are TRBV12-3 or TRBV12-4 and TRBJ1-1; no firm D call. The CDR3 contains 16 residues. Trimming took off 5 bases at V and 5 bases at J, with 21 bases between the two ends. CDR3 amino acids: CASSPRADGVGTEAFF. In DNA form, the CDR3 reads TGTGCCAGCAGTCCCCGAGCAGACGGGGTGGGTACTGAAGCTTTCTTT.

The V and J genes are TRBV5-1 and TRBJ2-5, with D perhaps matching TRBD1 (6 bases). CDR1 and CDR2 (germline): SGHRS, YFSETQ. There are 15 residues in the CDR3. Trimming pared 4 bases from V and 5 bases from J, leaving 18 bases between. CDR3 DNA sequence: TGCGCCAGCAGCAGGACCGGGACATGGGATGAGACCCAGTACTTC. As protein: CASSRTGTWDETQYF.

This clonotype was observed a few times. The chain combines TRBV6-1 with TRBJ2-5; D possibly corresponds to TRBD1 (5 bases). The CDR3 has 13 amino acids. Per germline, CDR1 MNHNS and CDR2 SASEGT. Trimming left V 3 bases short and J 1 base short, with 6 bases between. The CDR3 spells CASSDRVQETQYF. The CDR3 DNA reads as TGTGCCAGCAGTGACAGGGTCCAAGAGACCCAGTACTTC.

This rearrangement joins TRBV27 to TRBJ1-2, with 9 bases that match TRBD1. The CDR3 is made up of 17 amino acids. CDR1 and CDR2 from the germline V gene are MNHEY and SMNVEV (reference sequence). J lost 0 bases, V lost 6 bases, and 11 bases had no gene match. The CDR3 region is CASRPGQGLFPNYGYTF. The CDR3 DNA is TGTGCCAGCAGACCGGGACAGGGCCTTTTCCCTAACTATGGCTACACCTTC.

V and J are TRBV4-2 and TRBJ1-5; D gene ambiguous. The CDR3 has 17 residues. The germline CDR1 and CDR2 sequences are LGHNA and YNFKEQ. Trimming cost V 0 bases and J 2 bases, with 14 bases left between them. CDR3 nucleotides: TGTGCCAGCAGCCAAGATTCGGGGTCGAGAGGCAATCAGCCCCAGCATTTT. Amino acids: CASSQDSGSRGNQPQHF.

The chain is built from TRBV3-1 and TRBJ2-5; 7 bases align to TRBD1. The CDR3 consists of 16 residues. With V trimmed by 3 bases and J by 3 bases, 10 bases remained unmatched. Germline assignment: CDR1 LGHDT and CDR2 YNNKEL (reference sequence). The CDR3 DNA sequence: TGTGCCAGCAGCCATACAATCACAGGGACAGAAGAGACCCAGTACTTC. The encoded protein is CASSHTITGTEETQYF.

This clonotype occurred a few times. V is TRBV5-1 and J is TRBJ1-5, with D maybe TRBD1 (6 bases). Germline-derived CDR1 and CDR2 are SGHRS and YFSETQ. V lost 4 bases and J lost 1, with 15 bases in between. This CDR3 is 16 amino acids long. This chain's CDR3 is CASSPEAGVSNQPQHF. CDR3 bases: TGCGCCAGCAGCCCGGAGGCAGGGGTGAGCAATCAGCCCCAGCATTTT.

About this clonotype: One junction end disagrees with the germline gene, perhaps due to a read error. This chain uses TRBV20-1 with TRBJ1-1; 7 bases map to TRBD1. Germline V gene lookup returns CDR1 DFQATT and CDR2 SNEGSKA (reference sequence). The length of the CDR3 is 13 residues. The CDR3 DNA reads as TGCAGTGCTCGAGACAGGGCGGGCACTGAAGCTTTCTTT. This encodes CSARDRAGTEAFF.

V and J are TRBV30 and TRBJ1-2; D possibly corresponds to TRBD1 (5 bases). The CDR3 sequence is 13 residues long. In germline, CDR1 is GTSNPN, CDR2 SVGIG (reference sequence). Trimming took off 7 bases at V and 3 bases at J, with 15 bases between the two ends. In nucleotides, the CDR3 is TGTGCCTTAACCCCGGGGGGGTACTATGGCTACACCTTC. As protein: CALTPGGYYGYTF.

The chain joins TRBV5-1 to TRBJ2-7; 7 nucleotides line up with TRBD2. In germline, CDR1 is SGHRS, CDR2 YFSETQ. Germline trimming cut 2 bases from V and 2 bases from J; bases unmatched to any gene: 4. The CDR3 is made up of 14 amino acids. CDR3 loop: CASSLSGATYEQYF. The CDR3, as DNA: TGCGCCAGCAGCTTAAGCGGGGCTACCTACGAGCAGTACTTC.

In this sample, this clonotype turned up a few times. This sequence joins TRBV6-2 or TRBV6-3 and TRBJ2-3; 8 bases are shared with TRBD2. CDR1 and CDR2 from the germline V gene are MNHEY and SVGEGT. The CDR3 runs to 16 residues. V dropped 6 bases and J dropped 0; count of bases not matched to a gene: 8. The CDR3 DNA follows: TGTGCCAGCAGGACCACTAGCGGTAAAAGCACAGATACGCAGTATTTT. Encoded protein: CASRTTSGKSTDTQYF.

A remark on this clonotype: A much larger clone sits a single nucleotide away, making a read error possible. The chain is built from TRBV4-1 and TRBJ2-1; a weak D match, TRBD2 (6 bases). Trimming stripped 1 base from V and 0 bases from J, with 16 bases between. The length of the CDR3 is 18 residues. Germline V lookup: CDR1 MGHRA, CDR2 YSYEKL. CDR3 in DNA: TGCGCCAGCAGCCAAGGACTAGAGGGAGGCCCCTCCTACAATGAGCAGTTCTTC. This encodes CASSQGLEGGPSYNEQFF.

V gene TRBV15 combines with J gene TRBJ1-1; D gene ambiguous. Germline V gene sequence: CDR1 LNHNV, CDR2 YYDKDF (reference sequence). V was shortened by 4 bases and J by 0 bases, with 12 bases between the two germline ends. The CDR3 spans 15 residues. In nucleotides, the CDR3 is TGTGCCACCAGCACAAAGCGGGTCTTGAACACTGAAGCTTTCTTT. It yields the protein CATSTKRVLNTEAFF. The full variable domain, rest sourced from reference TRBV15 and TRBJ1-1, is DAMVIQNPRYQVTQFGKPVTLSCSQTLNHNVMYWYQQKSSQAPKLLFHYYDKDFNNEADTPDNFQSRRPNTSFCFLDIRSPGLGDTAMYLCATSTKRVLNTEAFFGQGTRLTVV.

The J gene is TRBJ1-1, the V gene TRBV4-2, with a possible D match to TRBD1 (5 bases). In germline, CDR1 is LGHNA, CDR2 YNFKEQ. Between the trimmed V and J ends, which lost 2 bases and 3 bases, there was a span of 13 bases. CDR3 length: 15 amino acids. The CDR3 here is CASSQTGTTYTEAFF. The CDR3 DNA is TGTGCCAGCAGCCAAACCGGGACTACCTACACTGAAGCTTTCTTT.

The chain combines TRBV12-3 or TRBV12-4 with TRBJ2-7; 13 bases align to TRBD2. Trimming removed 4 bases from V and 4 bases from J; junction bases left unmatched: 4. The CDR3 runs 15 residues. The CDR3 region is CASSWTSGSGYEQYF. The CDR3 coding sequence is TGTGCCAGCAGTTGGACTAGCGGGAGTGGTTACGAGCAGTACTTC.

The chain employs TRBV20-1 and TRBJ1-5, with D unclear. Germline V gives CDR1 DFQATT, CDR2 SNEGSKA (reference sequence). The CDR3 is 13 residues long. The V end lost 3 bases, the J end lost 3 bases, and 9 bases lay between the germline ends. In nucleotides, the CDR3 is TGCAGTGCTAGGGCGAGGGACAATCAGCCCCAGCATTTT. Translating gives CSARARDNQPQHF.

The chain links TRBV5-6 to TRBJ2-2; D perhaps matches TRBD2 (6 bases). The V end was cut by 0 bases, the J end by 2 bases, with 14 bases between. The CDR3 is 17 amino acids. The germline V gene has CDR1 SGHDT and CDR2 YYEEEE. This CDR3 is CASSLALRDSNTGELFF. CDR3 nucleotide sequence: TGTGCCAGCAGCTTGGCTCTCCGGGACTCTAACACCGGGGAGCTGTTTTTT. Drawing the rest from reference TRBV5-6 and TRBJ2-2, the complete variable domain is DAGVTQSPTHLIKTRGQQVTLRCSPKSGHDTVSWYQQALGQGPQFIFQYYEEEERQRGNFPDRFSGHQFPNYSSELNVNALLLGDSALYLCASSLALRDSNTGELFFGEGSRLTVL.

The CDR3 region is CASRMDGNSPLHF. CDR3 DNA: TGTGCCAGCAGGATGGACGGGAATTCACCCCTCCACTTT. This chain uses TRBV4-2 with TRBJ1-6; D unclear. This CDR3 is built from 13 residues. Germline V gene data show CDR1 as LGHNA and CDR2 as YNFKEQ. The V and J ends lost 6 bases and 7 bases respectively, with 10 bases between them.